This TCR beta chain emerged from a study of identical twins. A universal primer site was created by template switching, with the cDNA bearing unique molecular identifiers. TCRdb re-derived calls from the 5' RACE reads in MiXCR, one entry per CDR3 protein. The sample carries 1.5 million or so distinct CDR3 sequences, about 32% recorded once. This clonotype was detected a few times. This receptor was taken from a newborn girl in good health. The specimen sequenced was cord blood.

The DNA of the CDR3 is TGCGCCAGCAGCCAATCAGCGGGAGTGTTGGACATTCAGTACTTC. It is translated as CASSQSAGVLDIQYF. V usage is TRBV5-1 and J usage is TRBJ2-4, with 8 bases identical to TRBD2. Germline CDR1 and CDR2: SGHRS and YFSETQ. The CDR3 sequence is 15 residues long. Losses at the gene ends were 4 bases for V and 8 bases for J; bases not matched to a gene: 11.